This TCR beta chain was observed in a study of blood T cell repertoires in COVID-19. Study summary: Material from acute and convalescent COVID-19 was sourced from the United States, Italy and Spain.

TCRdb keeps only in-frame clones here, not all; method: immunoSEQ multiplex PCR. The sample gives under 350,000 clones, 85% of which show up once; roughly 15% is in the top ten. CDR1 and CDR2 (germline): ENHRY, SYGVKD. V lost 4 bases and J lost 5; bases outside the gene matches: 9. CDR3 size: 15 residues. The V gene is TRBV10-3, the J gene TRBJ1-2; 8 nucleotides line up with TRBD1. The sample taken for sequencing was peripheral blood. The source is a human donor in a cohort sampled during active COVID-19. The CDR3 loop is CAISGGQGVGYGYTF. The CDR3 nucleotides are TGTGCCATCAGTGGAGGACAGGGTGTCGGTTATGGCTACACCTTC.